This is a list of T cell receptor beta chains from one sample in a study of blood T cell repertoires in COVID-19. Here immunoSEQ multiplex PCR was the method, and the copy in TCRdb shows in-frame clones only, minus some. The sample lists 65,000 to 80,000 clones; more than 75% were seen once. The sequenced sample was peripheral blood. The receptors originated from a human donor in a cohort sampled during active COVID-19. The CDR3 runs from the conserved cysteine through the conserved F or W. A D gene is named only where the DNA matches it firmly. Rows may omit the clone size; those that give it use once, few, many or a size class.

j_gene,abundance,d_gene,v_gene,CDR3nt,CDR3aa
TRBJ2-1,NA,TRBD2,TRBV7-2,TGTGCCAGCAGCTCGAGCGGGGCCAGCTCCTACAATGAGCAGTTCTTC,CASSSSGASSYNEQFF
TRBJ2-2,NA,NA,TRBV27,TGTGCCAGCAGTTTACGGTTACTAAGAACCGGGGAGCTGTTTTTT,CASSLRLLRTGELFF
TRBJ2-5,NA,TRBD1,TRBV7-9,TGTGCCAGCAGCTCCGGACAGGCTCCCCAGTACTTC,CASSSGQAPQYF
TRBJ1-6,once,NA,TRBV7-2,TGTGCCAGCAGCTTAGATGGCAGGAATTCACCCCTCCACTTT,CASSLDGRNSPLHF
TRBJ1-1,NA,TRBD1,TRBV5-1,TGCGCCAGCAGCTTGGAGGACAGGCCGAACACTGAAGCTTTCTTT,CASSLEDRPNTEAFF
TRBJ2-7,NA,TRBD2,TRBV6-2/TRBV6-3,TGTGCCAGCAGTAGTAGCGGGGCGAAATACGAGCAGTACTTC,CASSSSGAKYEQYF
TRBJ1-4,NA,TRBD1,TRBV19,TGTGCCAGTAGTAACGGACAGGCAACTAATGAAAAACTGTTTTTT,CASSNGQATNEKLFF
TRBJ2-1,NA,TRBD2,TRBV27,TGTGCCAGCAGTTTATTCCGGGGGGGCCCTACGAATGAGCAGTTCTTC,CASSLFRGGPTNEQFF
TRBJ2-7,NA,TRBD2,TRBV10-3,TGTGCCATCAGTGAGCTAGCGGGGGGGCCCTACGAGCAGTACTTC,CAISELAGGPYEQYF
TRBJ1-2,NA,NA,TRBV28,TGTGCCAGCAGAGGAACCGGGATTTCCTATGGCTACACCTTC,CASRGTGISYGYTF
TRBJ2-7,NA,TRBD2,TRBV6-5,TGTGCCAGCAGTTACTCGAATCAGCGGGGGGCCTACGAGCAGTACTTC,CASSYSNQRGAYEQYF
TRBJ1-1,NA,NA,TRBV11-2,TGTGCCAGCAGCCTAAATTCGGTTACGGTATCTGAAGCTTTCTTT,CASSLNSVTVSEAFF
TRBJ1-5,NA,TRBD1,TRBV6-6,TGTGCCAGCAGTTACGCGGGACAGGGTAAGGGTCAGCCCCAGCATTTT,CASSYAGQGKGQPQHF
TRBJ1-1,NA,NA,TRBV7-9,TGTGCCAGCAGCTTAGAACTGGGGGGAGCTTTCTTT,CASSLELGGAFF
TRBJ1-1,NA,NA,TRBV19,TGTGCCAGTAGTCTACGGACAGCTACTGAAGCTTTCTTT,CASSLRTATEAFF
TRBJ2-1,NA,TRBD2,TRBV5-6,TGTGCCAGCAGCGCATGGACTAGCCCCTACAATGAGCAGTTCTTC,CASSAWTSPYNEQFF
TRBJ1-3,NA,NA,TRBV3-1/TRBV3-2,TGTGCCAGCAGCCGAAGTACGGGTACCGGAAACACCATATATTTT,CASSRSTGTGNTIYF
TRBJ2-2,NA,NA,TRBV9,TGTGCCAGCAGCGTAGGAGAAGGGGGAAGCGGGGAGCTGTTTTTT,CASSVGEGGSGELFF
TRBJ2-5,NA,TRBD1,TRBV19,TGTGCCAGTAGTGATACAGGGGGCGAGACCCAGTACTTC,CASSDTGGETQYF
TRBJ2-1,NA,TRBD1,TRBV3-1/TRBV3-2,TGTGCCAGCAGCCCTGGGGACAGGATTTACAATGAGCAGTTCTTC,CASSPGDRIYNEQFF
TRBJ1-1,NA,NA,TRBV29-1,TGCAGCGTTGAGGAGGGGCTGAACACTGAAGCTTTCTTT,CSVEEGLNTEAFF
TRBJ2-7,NA,TRBD2,TRBV5-1,TGCGCCAGCAGCTTGGCGACTAGCGGATTCTACGAGCAGTACTTC,CASSLATSGFYEQYF
TRBJ2-3,NA,NA,TRBV2,TGTGCCAGCAGTTCTTTGAGCGGGAGCACAGATACGCAGTATTTT,CASSSLSGSTDTQYF
TRBJ1-5,few,TRBD1,TRBV11-3,TGTGCCAGCAGCTTATTGCAGGGGGCCCCCAATCAGCCCCAGCATTTT,CASSLLQGAPNQPQHF
TRBJ1-1,NA,TRBD1,TRBV6-6,TGTGCCAGCAGTCCGACAGGGTACGAGAACACTGAAGCTTTCTTT,CASSPTGYENTEAFF
TRBJ2-7,once,TRBD2,TRBV9,TGTGCCAGCAGCCTGTCTAGCGGGGGATCCTACGAGCAGTACTTC,CASSLSSGGSYEQYF
TRBJ1-3,NA,NA,TRBV18,TGTGCCAGCTCACCGTCGGGGAGCTCTGGAAACACCATATATTTT,CASSPSGSSGNTIYF
TRBJ1-1,NA,NA,TRBV7-2,TGTGCCAGCAGCCAGTCCTCGTCGATGAACACTGAAGCTTTCTTT,CASSQSSSMNTEAFF
TRBJ2-2,NA,NA,TRBV30,TGTGCCTGGATCAGGGTCGACACCGGGGAGCTGTTTTTT,CAWIRVDTGELFF
TRBJ1-1,NA,NA,TRBV27,TGTGCCAGCAGTTCGCTACCCTGGTACCCTCGGGACACTGAAGCTTTCTTT,CASSSLPWYPRDTEAFF
TRBJ1-1,few,TRBD1,TRBV5-1,TGCGCCAGCAGCGGGACAGGGGGCGCGAACACTGAAGCTTTCTTT,CASSGTGGANTEAFF
TRBJ2-1,NA,TRBD2,TRBV9,TGTGCCAGCAGCGTAGCGTCGGGGACTAGCGCTCATGAGCAGTTCTTC,CASSVASGTSAHEQFF
TRBJ1-2,once,TRBD1,TRBV7-2,TGTGCCAGCAGCGACTTGGGACAGGGGGGCGACTACACCTTC,CASSDLGQGGDYTF
TRBJ2-2,NA,NA,TRBV18,TGTGCCAGCTCATCGGGGGGCTCCGGGGAGCTGTTTTTT,CASSSGGSGELFF
TRBJ2-1,once,NA,TRBV14,TGTGCCAGCAGCCAAGTTCGAGAATACAATGAGCAGTTCTTC,CASSQVREYNEQFF
TRBJ2-1,NA,TRBD1,TRBV29-1,TGCAGCTCTTATGGGACAGGGGCAACTTCAGGTTACAATGAGCAGTTCTTC,CSSYGTGATSGYNEQFF
TRBJ2-3,NA,TRBD1,TRBV19,TGTGCCAGTAGTATAATAGGGACAGGGGGCGAGACAGATACGCAGTATTTT,CASSIIGTGGETDTQYF
TRBJ2-7,NA,TRBD2,TRBV6-6,TGTGCCAGCAGTTACGGTCTAGCGGTGATGTCCTACGAGCAGTACTTC,CASSYGLAVMSYEQYF
TRBJ2-2,NA,NA,TRBV10-3,TGTGCCATCAGTGAGTCTCGAGGGGGAATGATCGGGGAGCTGTTTTTT,CAISESRGGMIGELFF
TRBJ1-2,NA,NA,TRBV6-2/TRBV6-3,TGTGCCAGCAGTCCCCATCCATTTAACTATGGCTACACCTTC,CASSPHPFNYGYTF
TRBJ2-5,NA,TRBD2,TRBV9,TGTGCCAGCAGCGAGGGGTCGACTAGCGGAGAGACCCAGTACTTC,CASSEGSTSGETQYF
TRBJ2-6,NA,TRBD2,TRBV3-1/TRBV3-2,TGTGCCAGCAGCCAAGCCCTAGCGGCTGGGGCCAACGTCCTGACTTTC,CASSQALAAGANVLTF
TRBJ1-6,NA,NA,TRBV19,TGTGCCACCGAGCCGGGGTCTTCATGGAATTCACCCCTCCACTTT,CATEPGSSWNSPLHF
TRBJ2-7,once,TRBD2,TRBV7-2,TGTGCCAGCAGCTTTCTCACGGCGGGGGGCAGGTACGAGCAGTACTTC,CASSFLTAGGRYEQYF
TRBJ2-3,NA,TRBD1,TRBV19,TGTGCCAGTAGTATACAACGGGACAGCAAAGAAAGTCAGTATTTT,CASSIQRDSKESQYF
TRBJ2-7,NA,NA,TRBV12-3/TRBV12-4,TGTGCCAGCAGTTTCGGCTCCTACGAGCAGTACTTC,CASSFGSYEQYF
TRBJ2-2,NA,NA,TRBV4-3,TGCGCCAGCAGCCCAACAGGGTTCGGCGGGGAGCTGTTTTTT,CASSPTGFGGELFF
TRBJ2-3,NA,NA,TRBV7-2,TGTGCCAGCAGAACTCGCGGTCGGGACACAGATACGCAGTATTTT,CASRTRGRDTDTQYF
TRBJ1-5,NA,NA,TRBV27,TGTGCCAGCAGTTTAATCGCGGCTCAGCCCCAGCATTTT,CASSLIAAQPQHF
TRBJ1-5,NA,NA,TRBV14,TGTGCCAGCAGTCCAGAGGTAGGAAGTCATAGCAACAATCAGCCCCAGCATTTT,CASSPEVGSHSNNQPQHF
TRBJ1-3,NA,NA,TRBV12-3/TRBV12-4,TGTGCCAGCACCCTTTTGGGCGGAAACACCATATATTTT,CASTLLGGNTIYF
TRBJ1-1,NA,TRBD1,TRBV18,TGTGCCAGCTCATCGACAGGGACTAACACTGAAGCTTTCTTT,CASSSTGTNTEAFF